The rows below give T cell receptor beta chains drawn from one sample of a study of blood T cell repertoires in COVID-19. Only in-frame clones appear in the TCRdb table, and some are missing; sequencing was by immunoSEQ multiplex PCR. The table records around 200,000 clones, about 86% of them present only once. Sequenced material: peripheral blood. The origin of the receptors is a man between 60 and 75 years old who had recovered from COVID-19. Both conserved end residues are trimmed from each CDR3.

j_call v_call cdr3_aa
TRBJ1-2 TRBV28 ASRSGDNYGYT
TRBJ2-1 TRBV28 ASSLVRSYNEQF
TRBJ2-2 TRBV15 ATSRQRALTNTGELF
TRBJ2-5 TRBV5-6 ASNRRAHGETQY
TRBJ2-7 TRBV29-1 SGTSGGVGAYEQY
TRBJ2-6 TRBV21-1 ASSKARVVSGANVLT
TRBJ2-1 TRBV12-5 ASGLAGTSGAGGNEQF
TRBJ2-5 TRBV7-7 ASSLNWQGQETQY
TRBJ2-7 TRBV9 ASSADAVGQGVYEQY
TRBJ1-4 TRBV30 AWSAGWETNEKLF
TRBJ2-4 TRBV2 ASPGTSGNIQY
TRBJ1-1 TRBV10-3 AISLTGGGTEAF
TRBJ2-5 TRBV18 ASSRLQGTYQETQY
TRBJ1-2 TRBV6-5 ASSLGQNYGYT
TRBJ1-4 TRBV19 ASSIFGGLATNEKLF
TRBJ2-6 TRBV7-6 ASSFLARGRTGANVLT